The rows below give T cell receptor beta chains drawn from one sample of a study of blood T cells in healthy people across ages. TCRdb re-analysed the 5' RACE reads in MiXCR, keeping a single row per CDR3 protein. Found here are fewer than 1 million distinct CDR3 sequences, about 42% of them singletons; the top ten hold roughly a fifth. Sequenced: blood. These TCRs come from a man aged 60-69 years in good health. The CDR3 runs from the conserved cysteine through the conserved F or W. Fields, in order: V gene, J gene, clone size, CDR3 protein. Some rows mark clone size as missing; the rest say once, few, many or name a class of expanded clone.

V gene: TRBV5-1
J gene: TRBJ2-1
clone size: .
CDR3 protein: CASSLQRGGRDSNEQFF

V gene: TRBV12-3/TRBV12-4
J gene: TRBJ2-1
clone size: many
CDR3 protein: CASTRDNYNEQFF

V gene: TRBV12-3/TRBV12-4
J gene: TRBJ1-5
clone size: .
CDR3 protein: CASSADRRDQPQHF

V gene: TRBV12-3/TRBV12-4
J gene: TRBJ1-1
clone size: few
CDR3 protein: CASSLDRGRTEAFF

V gene: TRBV7-9
J gene: TRBJ2-5
clone size: few
CDR3 protein: CASSMTSGESLGQYF

V gene: TRBV4-3
J gene: TRBJ2-3
clone size: .
CDR3 protein: CASSQRTSEGTDTQYF

V gene: TRBV6-2/TRBV6-3
J gene: .
clone size: few
CDR3 protein: CASSYSVGQVYEQYF

V gene: TRBV3-1
J gene: TRBJ2-1
clone size: .
CDR3 protein: CASSRATSVNEQFF

V gene: TRBV4-1
J gene: TRBJ2-4
clone size: .
CDR3 protein: CASSLDARGVGNFQYF

V gene: TRBV7-8
J gene: TRBJ2-3
clone size: .
CDR3 protein: CASSLPGGFRADTDTQYF

V gene: TRBV29-1
J gene: TRBJ2-1
clone size: many
CDR3 protein: CSVEDLNSISYNEQFF

V gene: TRBV5-1
J gene: TRBJ1-4
clone size: .
CDR3 protein: CASSLVGAGGEKLFF

V gene: TRBV29-1
J gene: TRBJ1-2
clone size: few
CDR3 protein: CSVQVTGVYGYTF

V gene: TRBV4-1
J gene: TRBJ1-6
clone size: few
CDR3 protein: CASSQGTGGGLTPLHF

V gene: TRBV9
J gene: TRBJ1-4
clone size: .
CDR3 protein: CASSVDGQFNEKLFF

V gene: TRBV28
J gene: TRBJ2-2
clone size: .
CDR3 protein: CASSLRDRSRNTGELFF

V gene: TRBV7-2
J gene: TRBJ2-1
clone size: .
CDR3 protein: CASSLRQGLQQFF

V gene: TRBV20-1
J gene: TRBJ2-4
clone size: few
CDR3 protein: CSAGSGTVKNIQYF

V gene: TRBV12-3/TRBV12-4
J gene: TRBJ2-3
clone size: .
CDR3 protein: CASRRTQDTQYF

V gene: TRBV7-8
J gene: .
clone size: .
CDR3 protein: CASSRERGGYEQYF

V gene: TRBV3-1
J gene: .
clone size: .
CDR3 protein: CASSHLLAGLDLRETQYF

V gene: TRBV7-2
J gene: TRBJ2-1
clone size: few
CDR3 protein: CASSSFGANEQFF

V gene: TRBV30
J gene: TRBJ1-5
clone size: .
CDR3 protein: CAWSEGGGYSNQPQHF

V gene: TRBV9
J gene: TRBJ2-1
clone size: few
CDR3 protein: CASSEGTGLSSEQFF

V gene: TRBV7-2
J gene: TRBJ1-1
clone size: .
CDR3 protein: CASSPTWSTEAFF

V gene: TRBV20-1
J gene: TRBJ2-5
clone size: many
CDR3 protein: CSAPGLAGETQYF

V gene: TRBV7-9
J gene: TRBJ2-5
clone size: .
CDR3 protein: CASSASGGARNEQYF

V gene: TRBV4-3
J gene: TRBJ2-7
clone size: many
CDR3 protein: CASSQARTSFYEQYF

V gene: TRBV6-6
J gene: TRBJ1-1
clone size: .
CDR3 protein: CASSYRGIEAFF

V gene: TRBV10-3
J gene: TRBJ2-1
clone size: .
CDR3 protein: CAISESTSGAGNEQFF

V gene: TRBV5-6
J gene: TRBJ2-5
clone size: few
CDR3 protein: CASSLVDRGVGNQETQYF

V gene: TRBV30
J gene: TRBJ2-5
clone size: .
CDR3 protein: CAWSVSEQETQYF